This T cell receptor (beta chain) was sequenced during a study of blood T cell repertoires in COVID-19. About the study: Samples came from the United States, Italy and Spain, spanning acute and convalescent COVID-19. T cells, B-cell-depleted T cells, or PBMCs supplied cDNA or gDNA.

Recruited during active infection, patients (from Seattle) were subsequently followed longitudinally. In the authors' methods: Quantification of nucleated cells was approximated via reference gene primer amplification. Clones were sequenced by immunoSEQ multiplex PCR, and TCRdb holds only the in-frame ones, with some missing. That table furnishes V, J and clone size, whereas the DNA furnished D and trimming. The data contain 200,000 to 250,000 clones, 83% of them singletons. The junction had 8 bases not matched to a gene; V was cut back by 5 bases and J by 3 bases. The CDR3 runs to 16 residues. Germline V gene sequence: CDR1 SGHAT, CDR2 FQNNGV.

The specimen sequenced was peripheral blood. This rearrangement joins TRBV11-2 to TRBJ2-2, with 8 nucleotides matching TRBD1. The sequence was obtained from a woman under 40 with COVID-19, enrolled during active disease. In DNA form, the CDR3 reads TGTGCCAGCAGCGGGCCGGGGACAGGATACACCGGGGAGCTGTTTTTT. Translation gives CASSGPGTGYTGELFF.